This TCR beta chain is drawn from a study of T cells during gluten challenge in celiac disease (dated by TCRdb to 2017 to 2019). Concerning the study at large: Paired single-cell TCR sequencing was performed for under ten challenge participants showing a significant rise in HLA-DQ:gluten tetramer-binding T cells. On the Illumina MiSeq, single-cell libraries were sequenced paired-end 250 bp and bulk libraries were sequenced paired-end 300 bp. Blood was collected at baseline, day 6 and day 14 of the challenge, whereas duodenal biopsies were collected at baseline and day 14.

Concerning this clonotype itself: No much larger clonotype is one base removed from it; base qualities were not supplied.

Blood cells were gated as tetramer-binding CD4+ effector-memory gut-homing T cells: CD3+, CD45RA-, CD62L-, integrin beta7+, with lineage markers excluded. A 14-day oral dietary gluten challenge was undertaken by treated celiac disease patients on a gluten-free diet so that recall of gluten-specific T cells could be studied. An Aria II cell sorter was used to sort cells as single cells, and also in bulk when tetramer-positive cells were relatively plentiful. Peripheral blood mononuclear cells were isolated by Ficoll density gradient centrifugation and cryopreserved before staining. Thawed cells were stained with a pool of PE-conjugated HLA-DQ:gluten tetramers presenting immunodominant gluten epitopes before sorting of tetramer-binding CD4+ T cells. Following HLA-DQ:gluten tetramer staining, tetramer-based enrichment was performed on blood samples. What the research found in general, with its limitations: Increased clonal expansion on day 6 was shown by a lower sample-corrected Shannon diversity of circulating gluten-specific T cells. A peak in circulating gluten-specific T cells was observed on day 6, and the day-6 repertoire appeared to be composed largely of expanded preexisting memory clonotypes. Across the 7 patients, roughly 11-44% of single-cell TCR-alpha/beta clonotypes seen at the latest time point had also been present at baseline, compared with 52-55% in the bulk data.

Library preparation employed single-cell sequencing. TCRdb shows the sequencer as Illumina MiSeq. Paired single-cell TCR-alpha and TCR-beta sequences were amplified by three nested PCRs with multiplexed primers covering all TRA and TRB V genes. As for the original processing: Selected pRESTO steps were used to preprocess the reads, and IMGT/HighV-QUEST was used to assign V, D, J genes and CDR3 junctions. Only valid singletons with no more than three chains, each backed by 100 or more reads, were kept as single cells. Clonotypes were defined as identical paired TCR-alpha/beta nucleotide sequences, and negligible cross-contamination was indicated by cross-patient sharing of only about 0.19%. In samples containing more than 20 cells, repertoire diversity was estimated using an undersampling-corrected Shannon index. The public reads were quality trimmed at Q25 with fastp and then assembled into clones with MiXCR by TCRdb, keeping productive beta chains. Rows with a matching CDR3 protein are joined into one entry that keeps the most common DNA and genes. Here the V and J calls rest on TCRdb's processing, not on the authors' analysis. A total of 150 to 200 distinct CDR3 sequences appear in this sample, more than 45% of them only once. Clones ranked in the top ten supply roughly 60% of the sample.

The germline V end is reduced by 0 bases and the J end by 11 bases; junction bases left unmatched: 8. For CDR1 and CDR2, the germline V gene lists SGHDT and YYEEEE. From the cysteine through the phenylalanine, the CDR3 covers 13 amino acids. Only the CDR3 region is kept as DNA, spanning 39 bases read in frame from base 1. The rearranged segments are TRBV5-6 and TRBJ2-7; TRBD1 matches 7 bases in the middle. The material was gluten-specific CD4+ T cells sorted from blood using tetramers, obtained at baseline or on day 6, 14 or 28 of gluten challenge (not recorded which). The clonotype originates from a male donor with celiac disease. The CDR3 reads CASSLGQGTIKYF. The nucleotide sequence is TGTGCCAGCAGCTTGGGACAGGGCACGATAAAGTACTTC.